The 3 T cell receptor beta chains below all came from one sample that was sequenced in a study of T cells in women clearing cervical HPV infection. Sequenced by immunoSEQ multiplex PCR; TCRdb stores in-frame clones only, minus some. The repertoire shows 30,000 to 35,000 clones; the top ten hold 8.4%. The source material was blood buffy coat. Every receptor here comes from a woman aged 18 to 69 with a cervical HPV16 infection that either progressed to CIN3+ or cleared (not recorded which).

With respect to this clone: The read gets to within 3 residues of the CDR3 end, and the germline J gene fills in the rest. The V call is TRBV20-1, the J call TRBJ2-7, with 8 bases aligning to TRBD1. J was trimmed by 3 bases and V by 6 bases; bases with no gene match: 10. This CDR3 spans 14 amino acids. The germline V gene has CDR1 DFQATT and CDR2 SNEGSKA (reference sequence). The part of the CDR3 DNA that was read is TGCAGTGCGTCCGGGACAGGTGATTTCTACGAG. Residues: CSASGTGDFYE. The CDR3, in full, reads CSASGTGDFYEQYF.

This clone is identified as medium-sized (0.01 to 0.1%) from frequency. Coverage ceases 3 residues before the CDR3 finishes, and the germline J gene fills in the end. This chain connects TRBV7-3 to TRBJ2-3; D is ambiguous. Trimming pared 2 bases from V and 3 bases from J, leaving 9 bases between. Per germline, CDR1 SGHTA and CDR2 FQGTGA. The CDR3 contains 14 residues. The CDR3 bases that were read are TGTGCCAGCAGCTTAGGCACAATAACAGATACG. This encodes CASSLGTITDT. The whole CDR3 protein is CASSLGTITDTQYF.

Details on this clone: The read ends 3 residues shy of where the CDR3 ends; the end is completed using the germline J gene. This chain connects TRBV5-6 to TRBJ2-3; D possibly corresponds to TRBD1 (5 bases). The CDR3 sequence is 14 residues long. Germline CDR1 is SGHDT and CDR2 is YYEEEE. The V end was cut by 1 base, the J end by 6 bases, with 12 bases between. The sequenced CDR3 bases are TGTGCCAGCAGCTTGTGGCAGTGGGGCGATACG. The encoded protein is CASSLWQWGDT. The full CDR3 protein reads CASSLWQWGDTQYF.